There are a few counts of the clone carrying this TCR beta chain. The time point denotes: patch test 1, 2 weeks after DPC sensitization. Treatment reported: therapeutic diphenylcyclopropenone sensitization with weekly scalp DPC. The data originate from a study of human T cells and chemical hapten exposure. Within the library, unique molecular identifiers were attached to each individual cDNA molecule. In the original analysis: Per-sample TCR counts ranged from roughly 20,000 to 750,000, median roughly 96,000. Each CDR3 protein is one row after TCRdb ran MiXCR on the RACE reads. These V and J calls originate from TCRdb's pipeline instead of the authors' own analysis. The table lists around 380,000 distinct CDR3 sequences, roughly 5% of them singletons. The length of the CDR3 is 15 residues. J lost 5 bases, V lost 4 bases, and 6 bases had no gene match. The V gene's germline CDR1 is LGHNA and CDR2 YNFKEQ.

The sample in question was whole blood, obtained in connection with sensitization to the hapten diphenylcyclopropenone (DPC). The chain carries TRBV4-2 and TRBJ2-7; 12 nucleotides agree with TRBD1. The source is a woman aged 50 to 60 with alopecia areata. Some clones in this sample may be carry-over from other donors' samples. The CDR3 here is CASSPPGTGGDEQYF. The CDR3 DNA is TGTGCCAGCAGCCCCCCCGGGACAGGGGGCGACGAGCAGTACTTC.